The 30 T cell receptor beta chains below were found in one sample sequenced in a study of CD8+ T cells in alopecia areata. Sequencing relied on a cDNA template that was reverse transcribed from extracted RNA. This table comes from immunoSEQ multiplex PCR, and its TCRdb copy is limited to in-frame clones, with some not included. The top ten hold 20% to 25% of the sample, which has about 110,000 clones, around 59% seen once. Sequencing input: CD8+ T cells sorted from blood. Receptors were obtained from a human donor in good health.

The chain employs TRBV2 and TRBJ2-1; the D call may be TRBD1 or TRBD2 (6 bases each). This CDR3 spans 14 amino acids. The V gene's germline CDR1 is SNHLY and CDR2 FYNNEI. With 7 bases removed from V and 4 bases from J, the gap between germline ends came to 14 bases. The CDR3 reads CASIRGLGYNEQFF. CDR3 nucleotides: TGTGCCAGCATCCGGGGGCTCGGATACAATGAGCAGTTCTTC.

This clone showed up just once. V and J are TRBV4-3 and TRBJ2-7; tentatively, D is TRBD2 (5 bases). Germline loops: CDR1 LGHNA, CDR2 YSLEER. V gave up 1 base and J gave up 3 bases, with 10 bases separating them. CDR3 length: 14 residues. The CDR3 DNA is TGCGCCAGCAGCCAAGGACGGGGATACTACGAGCAGTACTTC. It translates to CASSQGRGYYEQYF.

The chain carries TRBV19 and TRBJ1-1; D unresolved. Per germline, CDR1 LNHDA and CDR2 SQIVND (reference sequence). The V end lost 5 bases, the J end lost 1 base, and 5 bases lay between the germline ends. This CDR3 is built from 12 residues. The CDR3 spells CASSHGNTEAFF. The CDR3 DNA sequence: TGTGCCAGTAGTCACGGGAACACTGAAGCTTTCTTT. Complete variable domain (other parts from reference TRBV19 and TRBJ1-1): DGGITQSPKYLFRKEGQNVTLSCEQNLNHDAMYWYRQDPGQGLRLIYYSQIVNDFQKGDIAEGYSVSREKKESFPLTVTSAQKNPTAFYLCASSHGNTEAFFGQGTRLTVV.

The gene calls are TRBV14 and TRBJ1-2, with D possibly TRBD1 on 6 matching bases. The V and J ends lost 4 bases and 2 bases respectively, with 8 bases between them. In germline, CDR1 is SGHDN, CDR2 FVKESK. The CDR3 runs to 13 residues. The CDR3 loop is CASSRGTNYGYTF. CDR3 nucleotide sequence: TGTGCCAGCAGCCGGGGGACAAACTATGGCTACACCTTC.

This clone was recorded only once. This CDR3 is CASCRTEDQETQYF. The CDR3 DNA sequence: TGTGCCAGCTGTAGAACAGAAGACCAAGAGACCCAGTACTTC. The chain joins TRBV13 to TRBJ2-5; the D is unclear. Germline V gives CDR1 PRHDT, CDR2 FYEKMQ (reference sequence). CDR3 length equals 14 residues. Trimming cost V 8 bases and J 0 bases, with 13 bases left between them.

The J gene is TRBJ2-1, the V gene TRBV27; no clear D gene. Trimming took 4 bases from V and 4 from J, leaving 5 bases between them. The germline CDR1 and CDR2 sequences are MNHEY and SMNVEV (reference sequence). The CDR3 is 12 residues long. The CDR3 nucleotides read TGTGCCAGCAGTTCCCCGTACAATGAGCAGTTCTTC. Residues: CASSSPYNEQFF.

The table lists this clone with a few counts. The chain employs TRBV6-4 and TRBJ1-1; tentative D call: TRBD1 (5 bases). Germline V lookup: CDR1 MRHNA, CDR2 SNTAGT. This CDR3 comprises 12 residues. With 6 bases removed from V and 1 base from J, the gap between germline ends came to 6 bases. CDR3 amino acids: CASRGGNTEAFF. The DNA of the CDR3 is TGTGCCAGCAGGGGGGGGAACACTGAAGCTTTCTTT.

This clone was recorded a few times. This sequence joins TRBV23-1 and TRBJ2-7; no clear D gene. TRBV23-1 counts as an open reading frame of uncertain function. The CDR3 runs 12 residues. The ends were cut back, 2 bases at V and 7 bases at J, with 9 bases in the middle. The CDR3 sequence: CASSQTAREQYF. CDR3 sequence (DNA): TGCGCCAGCAGTCAAACCGCTAGGGAGCAGTACTTC.

CDR3 bases: TGCAGCGCCCGGCACGGGACAGGGGGCATGGAGACCCAGTACTTC. This sequence encodes CSARHGTGGMETQYF. This chain connects TRBV29-1 to TRBJ2-5; 12 bases fit TRBD1. The CDR3 covers 15 residues. Trimming took 7 bases from V and 5 from J; bases not matched to a gene: 11. The germline V gene has CDR1 SQVTM and CDR2 ANQGSEA.

The chain joins TRBV6-5 to TRBJ2-5, with 8 bases aligning to TRBD2. Per the germline V gene, CDR1 is MNHEY and CDR2 is SVGAGI. V was clipped by 5 bases and J by 2 bases; unmatched bases: 7. The CDR3 consists of 15 residues. This CDR3 reads CASSDWRGVQETQYF. In DNA form, the CDR3 reads TGTGCCAGCAGTGACTGGCGGGGGGTACAAGAGACCCAGTACTTC.

In the case of this clone: Other DNA sequences from this sample encode an identical CDR3 as well. This CDR3 reads CASSQLGLAGEETQYF. The CDR3 DNA sequence: TGTGCCAGCAGCCAGCTAGGACTAGCGGGGGAAGAGACCCAGTACTTC. J is TRBJ2-5 and V is TRBV7-2; 13 nucleotides align to TRBD2. The CDR3 spans 16 residues. After removal of 5 bases from V and 3 bases from J, the junction contained 6 bases not matched to a gene. Germline loops: CDR1 SGHTA, CDR2 FQGNSA.

V gene TRBV19 combines with J gene TRBJ1-2, with 8 bases lining up with TRBD1. After removal of 7 bases from V and 7 bases from J, the junction contained 8 bases not matched to a gene. CDR1 and CDR2 (germline): LNHDA, SQIVND (reference sequence). The CDR3 spans 13 residues. This CDR3 reads CASMTDRVGGYTF. In DNA, the CDR3 is TGTGCCAGTATGACGGACAGGGTTGGTGGCTACACCTTC.

J is TRBJ2-2 and V is TRBV4-3; 7 nucleotides line up with TRBD2. There are 15 residues in the CDR3. Germline loops: CDR1 LGHNA, CDR2 YSLEER. With V trimmed by 4 bases and J by 7 bases, 9 bases remained unmatched. CDR3: CASSLGRGVLGELFF. The CDR3 region has the DNA TGCGCCAGCAGCCTAGGACGGGGGGTACTCGGGGAGCTGTTTTTT.

The chain joins TRBV5-1 to TRBJ2-2, with 9 bases aligning to TRBD2. CDR3 size: 16 residues. Germline CDR1 reads SGHRS; CDR2 reads YFSETQ. Trimming took 8 bases from V and 1 from J; bases not matched to a gene: 9. CDR3 DNA sequence: TGCGCCAGTGGGGGTCTAGCGGGGAAGAACACCGGGGAGCTGTTTTTT. Protein: CASGGLAGKNTGELFF.

The chain is built from TRBV6-5 and TRBJ2-3, with D possibly TRBD2 on 5 matching bases. This CDR3 spans 15 amino acids. Looked up from germline, CDR1 is MNHEY and CDR2 is SVGAGI. V lost 7 bases to trimming and J lost 0 bases, with 14 bases between them. The DNA for the CDR3 is TGTGCCAGCACCAGCCGGGGTTATAGCACAGATACGCAGTATTTT. It specifies CASTSRGYSTDTQYF.

This chain links TRBV4-1 with TRBJ2-5; D is possibly TRBD1 or TRBD2 (5 bases each). Trimming stripped 2 bases from V and 5 bases from J, with 12 bases between. CDR3 length: 14 amino acids. Germline CDR1 reads MGHRA; CDR2 reads YSYEKL. DNA of the CDR3: TGCGCCAGCAGCCAAATCGGGGCCGGGGAGACCCAGTACTTC. This translates into CASSQIGAGETQYF.

The chain has TRBV7-9 and TRBJ1-2, with D perhaps TRBD1 (5 bases). Trimming shortened V by 1 base and J by 7 bases, and 10 bases separated the two germline ends. The CDR3 sequence is 13 residues long. CDR1 and CDR2 (germline): SEHNR, FQNEAQ (reference sequence). The chain's CDR3 is CASSLGGAGGYTF. The CDR3 DNA is TGTGCCAGCAGCTTAGGGGGCGCCGGTGGCTACACCTTC.

This clone was seen more than once but under ten times. This chain uses TRBV5-1 with TRBJ2-7, with D maybe TRBD2 (5 bases). V was shortened by 7 bases and J by 2 bases, with 13 bases between the two germline ends. Germline lookup yields CDR1 SGHRS and CDR2 YFSETQ. This CDR3 comprises 13 residues. The CDR3 region has the DNA TGCGCCAGCGGCTCGACCGGGGCCTACGAGCAGTACTTC. Protein: CASGSTGAYEQYF.

This clone was observed once. The chain carries TRBV4-1 and TRBJ2-5; 8 nucleotides match TRBD2. Germline CDR1 is MGHRA and CDR2 is YSYEKL. CDR3 length: 18 amino acids. J lost 5 bases, V lost 1 base, and 15 bases had no gene match. The CDR3 coding sequence is TGCGCCAGCAGCCAAGGGGAGTCTTACGGGGGGGCCTCTGAGACCCAGTACTTC. Amino acid sequence: CASSQGESYGGASETQYF.

The chain recombines TRBV7-2 with TRBJ1-1; D is unresolved. The germline V gene has CDR1 SGHTA and CDR2 FQGNSA. Trimming cost V 0 bases and J 7 bases, with 12 bases left between them. The CDR3 sequence is 14 residues long. As DNA, the CDR3 is TGTGCCAGCAGCTTAGCGGCCATAGGTGGTGAAGCTTTCTTT. As protein: CASSLAAIGGEAFF. The variable domain in full, with the rest retrieved from reference TRBV7-2 and TRBJ1-1, is GAGVSQSPSNKVTEKGKDVELRCDPISGHTALYWYRQSLGQGLEFLIYFQGNSAPDKSGLPSDRFSAERTGGSVSTLTIQRTQQEDSAVYLCASSLAAIGGEAFFGQGTRLTVV.

The chain couples TRBV15 to TRBJ2-6; TRBD2 might be the D (5 bases). The CDR3 has 14 residues. Trimming left V 10 bases short and J 4 bases short, with 14 bases between. CDR1 LNHNV and CDR2 YYDKDF come from the germline V gene (reference sequence). CDR3 in amino acids: CAIPEGQGANVLTF. The DNA of the CDR3 is TGTGCCATCCCAGAGGGTCAGGGGGCCAACGTCCTGACTTTC.

The rearrangement joins TRBV11-2 to TRBJ2-7; D call uncertain. CDR3 length: 12 amino acids. V shed 8 bases and J shed 3 bases, with 11 bases lying between them. CDR1 is SGHAT, CDR2 FQNNGV, per germline. The CDR3 protein is CASGENSYEQYF. For the CDR3, the DNA is TGTGCCAGCGGGGAAAATAGCTACGAGCAGTACTTC.

The V and J genes are TRBV5-4 and TRBJ2-1; a possible D gene is TRBD2 (6 bases). Germline V gives CDR1 SGHNT, CDR2 YYREEE (reference sequence). The CDR3 has 11 residues. V was shortened by 2 bases and J by 10 bases, with 7 bases between the two germline ends. Written as DNA, the CDR3 is TGTGCCAGCAGCTTCCGGGGGGAGCAGTTCTTC. It is translated as CASSFRGEQFF.

The chain has TRBV9 and TRBJ2-7; possibly TRBD1 for D (5 bases). V gave up 0 bases and J gave up 2 bases, with 9 bases separating them. The CDR3 is 14 amino acids. Germline loops: CDR1 SGDLS, CDR2 YYNGEE. The CDR3 DNA is TGTGCCAGCAGCGTAGATGGGGCTACCTACGAGCAGTACTTC. This codes for CASSVDGATYEQYF.

This chain connects TRBV10-2 to TRBJ2-7; TRBD1 aligns across 7 bases. Germline CDR1 and CDR2: WSHSY and SAAADI. The V segment lost 3 bases and the J segment 6 bases; nucleotides outside the gene matches: 5. The CDR3 consists of 13 residues. The CDR3, as DNA: TGCGCCAGCAGTGATTTCCCAGGGGGCGAGCAGTACTTC. Translated: CASSDFPGGEQYF.

This clone showed up just a few times. This chain joins TRBV10-3 and TRBJ2-2, with D perhaps TRBD1 (6 bases). The germline V gene encodes CDR1 ENHRY and CDR2 SYGVKD. The V end lost 7 bases, the J end lost 1 base, and 16 bases lay between the germline ends. This CDR3 is built from 16 residues. In DNA, the CDR3 is TGTGCCATCATGCTGCCCGGGACATTGAACACCGGGGAGCTGTTTTTT. Amino acid sequence: CAIMLPGTLNTGELFF.

This clone was counted only a few times. The chain links TRBV9 to TRBJ2-5; 9 bases are a match to TRBD1. V lost 4 bases to trimming and J lost 0 bases; unmatched junction nucleotides: 4. The V gene's germline CDR1 is SGDLS and CDR2 YYNGEE. The CDR3 has 15 residues. CDR3 DNA sequence: TGTGCCAGCAGCTCCGACAGGGGGGACCAAGAGACCCAGTACTTC. Its protein product is CASSSDRGDQETQYF.

The J gene is TRBJ2-3, the V gene TRBV7-3, with D tentatively TRBD2 (7 bases). The CDR3 is made up of 15 amino acids. Trimming stripped 1 base from V and 5 bases from J, with 13 bases between. Per the germline V gene, CDR1 is SGHTA and CDR2 is FQGTGA. The CDR3 DNA reads TGTGCCAGCAGCTTAAATACGGGGGGCGGAGATACGCAGTATTTT. Translating gives CASSLNTGGGDTQYF.

The chain combines TRBV13 with TRBJ1-1; D is possibly TRBD1 (6 bases). The CDR3 extends over 14 amino acids. V was trimmed by 5 bases and J by 6 bases, leaving 16 bases between them. Germline V CDR1 and CDR2: PRHDT, FYEKMQ (reference sequence). The CDR3 protein is CASSQGHQASEAFF. In DNA form, the CDR3 reads TGTGCCAGCAGCCAGGGACACCAAGCATCTGAAGCTTTCTTT.

This clone occurred a few times. The chain uses TRBV28 and TRBJ1-4; tentatively, D is TRBD1 (5 bases). The CDR3 loop spans 15 amino acids. V lost 10 bases and J 0 bases, leaving 15 bases between the germline ends. Per germline, CDR1 MDHEN and CDR2 SYDVKM. The DNA of the CDR3 is TGTGCCACCGACGTCCGGGGGGCAACTAATGAAAAACTGTTTTTT. The encoded protein is CATDVRGATNEKLFF.